The clone carrying this TCR beta chain has just one count. Antigen: not known. The data stem from a study of cytomegalovirus exposure and HLA in healthy donors. Overall study findings and caveats: Near-uniform donor sequencing depth was presumed by presence/absence analyses. Published work reported that the classifier diagnosed cytomegalovirus status with high specificity and sensitivity.

This CDR3 has 11 residues. V was clipped by 5 bases and J by 9 bases; unmatched bases: 7. The germline gives CDR1 GTSNPN, CDR2 SVGIG (reference sequence). 60 Vbeta and 13 Jbeta primers were used in PCR. Assay used: immunoSEQ multiplex PCR; TCRdb lists only in-frame clones, some missing. This table holds about 170,000 clones, roughly 79% found once. The TCR was taken from a woman aged 45-65 years in good health and CMV-seropositive. This rearrangement joins TRBV30 to TRBJ2-7; 7 bases are shared with TRBD2. Material: PBMCs. The CDR3 protein is CAWGRDLGQYF. CDR3 nucleotides: TGTGCCTGGGGGAGGGACCTGGGGCAGTACTTC. Using reference TRBV30 and TRBJ2-7 for the parts outside the CDR3, the full variable domain is SQTIHQWPATLVQPVGSPLSLECTVEGTSNPNLYWYRQAAGRGLQLLFYSVGIGQISSEVPQNLSASRPQDRQFILSSKKLLLSDSGFYLCAWGRDLGQYFGPGTRLTVT.